A selection of T cell receptor beta chains follows, all from one sample in a study of shared clonotypes between healthy human individuals. Sequencing used immunoSEQ multiplex PCR; TCRdb keeps in-frame clones, though not all of them. The table records 2,500,000 or so clones, approximately 90% of them present only once. The sample taken for sequencing was naive CD4+ T cells from PBMCs. All receptors derive from a man aged 18 to 30 in good health. Some clones in this sample may be carry-over from other donors' samples. The CDR3 runs from the conserved cysteine through the conserved F or W. A D gene is named only where the DNA matches it firmly. Size is omitted from some rows. Given values are once, few, many or a class for expanded clones.

once	TRBJ2-1	TRBV2	-	TGTGCCAGCAGACAGGGGTGGCTAGCGGATGACTACAATGAGCAGTTCTTC	CASRQGWLADDYNEQFF
-	TRBJ2-7	TRBV7-9	-	TGTGCCAGCAGCCCGGCCCCCCAGGGGCTCTACGAGCAGTACTTC	CASSPAPQGLYEQYF
once	TRBJ2-1	TRBV6-1	TRBD2	TGTGCCAGCAGTGGCAGACTAGCGGCGAAGACTCGGAATGAGCAGTTCTTC	CASSGRLAAKTRNEQFF
-	TRBJ2-6	TRBV25-1	TRBD2	TGTGCCAGCAGTGAGGGGGGGACCCGTGGGGCCAACGTCCTGACTTTC	CASSEGGTRGANVLTF
-	TRBJ2-4	TRBV14	TRBD1	TGTGCCAGCAGCCAAGAATTGAGACAGGGAAAATCCAAAAACATTCAGTACTTC	CASSQELRQGKSKNIQYF
-	TRBJ2-1	TRBV19	-	TGTGCCAGTAGTATTGGCACACGAGTTTCCTACAATGAGCAGTTCTTC	CASSIGTRVSYNEQFF
-	TRBJ1-3	TRBV5-5	TRBD1	TGTGCCAGCAGCTACTCCGGGACAGGGTTGAACACCATATATTTT	CASSYSGTGLNTIYF
-	TRBJ2-1	TRBV19	-	TGTGCCAGGGGCGGGCACAATGAGCAGTTCTTC	CARGGHNEQFF
-	TRBJ2-1	TRBV28	-	TGTGCCAGCAGCACCCAGGTCACTGGCGACCGGAGCTCCTACAATGAGCAGTTCTTC	CASSTQVTGDRSSYNEQFF
-	TRBJ1-2	TRBV11-3	-	TGTGCCAGCAGCTTCTTTCATGGGGTCTATGGCTACACCTTC	CASSFFHGVYGYTF
-	TRBJ2-7	TRBV11-2	TRBD2	TGTGCCAGCAGCTCCCAAGGGACTAGCGCGGCCGAGCAGTACTTC	CASSSQGTSAAEQYF
-	TRBJ2-2	TRBV10-2	-	TGCGCCAGCAGTGGGCAGGGGAACACCGGGGAGCTGTTTTTT	CASSGQGNTGELFF
once	TRBJ2-7	TRBV10-3	-	TGTGCCACGCGGAACGTTGACTCCTACGAGCAGTACTTC	CATRNVDSYEQYF
-	TRBJ2-5	TRBV11-2	TRBD2	TGTGCCAGCAGCTTAGGAGCCTGGCTAGCGGGCTGGCAAGAGACCCAGTACTTC	CASSLGAWLAGWQETQYF
-	TRBJ1-1	TRBV28	-	TGTGCCAGCAGCGGAAATTTGCCTCTTCGGGCTTTCTTT	CASSGNLPLRAFF
-	TRBJ1-1	TRBV7-8	-	TGTGCCAGCACCCGGGGGGGCTTGAACACTGAAGCTTTCTTT	CASTRGGLNTEAFF
-	TRBJ2-5	TRBV18	-	TGTGCCAGCTCACCCTCCCTCGGGGAGACCCAGTACTTC	CASSPSLGETQYF
-	TRBJ1-6	TRBV5-4	TRBD1	TGTGCCAGCAGCTTGGCGGGACAGGGTAATTCACCCCTCCACTTT	CASSLAGQGNSPLHF
-	TRBJ2-1	TRBV7-2	-	TGTGCCAGCAGCCCCCTGCGGCGGATTAAAGCCTACAATGAGCAGTTCTTC	CASSPLRRIKAYNEQFF
-	TRBJ2-5	TRBV2	TRBD1	TGTGCCAGCAGAGGGCCCAGGACAGGGGGCATGGAGACCCAGTACTTC	CASRGPRTGGMETQYF
-	TRBJ2-1	TRBV6-6	-	TGTGCCAGCAGCGGGCTAGCGCCCCACTACAATGAGCAGTTCTTC	CASSGLAPHYNEQFF
-	TRBJ2-7	TRBV2	-	TGTGCCAGCAGTGCCTCAACCGAAATACGGGAGTACTTC	CASSASTEIREYF
-	TRBJ2-3	TRBV18	TRBD2	TGTGCCAGCTCACTCCCGGGACTAGCGTCGGATACGCAGTATTTT	CASSLPGLASDTQYF
-	TRBJ1-2	TRBV6-6	-	TGTGCCAGCAGTTACTCCCACCCCGGCTACACCTTC	CASSYSHPGYTF
once	TRBJ2-1	TRBV6-5	-	TGTGCCAGCAGTCGTCGGGGAAATGAGCGGTTCTTC	CASSRRGNERFF
-	TRBJ2-7	TRBV5-1	-	TGCGCCAGCAGCCGGGATGCAGTAGCTATAAACTACGAGCAGTACTTC	CASSRDAVAINYEQYF
once	TRBJ2-3	TRBV28	-	TGTGCCAGCAGAATAACCCTAGTGGGAAGCACAGATACGCAGTATTTT	CASRITLVGSTDTQYF
-	TRBJ2-1	TRBV5-1	TRBD2	TGCGCCAGCAGCCCGGGGACTAGCGCAAACAATGAGCAGTTCTTC	CASSPGTSANNEQFF
-	TRBJ1-5	TRBV19	TRBD1	TGTGCCAGTAGTTTTGACAGGGGAGGCAATCAGCCCCAGCATTTT	CASSFDRGGNQPQHF
-	TRBJ1-5	TRBV28	TRBD1	TGTGCCAGCAGCCTTCTCTCATTTGGACAGGGAATACAGCCCCAGCATTTT	CASSLLSFGQGIQPQHF
-	TRBJ2-4	TRBV7-9	-	TGTGCCAGCAGCCCTGGCCTTGACAGTACCTTTCAGTACTTC	CASSPGLDSTFQYF
-	TRBJ2-3	TRBV19	-	TGTGCCACCAAGGCGGGGCTAGGGGGCACAGATACGCAGTATTTT	CATKAGLGGTDTQYF
-	TRBJ1-3	TRBV7-5	-	TGTGTCAGAAGCCCCAAAAACGGGAGCTCTGGAAACACCATATATTTT	CVRSPKNGSSGNTIYF
-	TRBJ2-1	TRBV10-2	TRBD2	TGCGCCAGCAGCCGGCTAGCGGCCTACAATGAGCAGTTCTTC	CASSRLAAYNEQFF
-	TRBJ2-7	TRBV27	-	TGTGCCAGCAGTTTATCGAGCGGGACACCCCGTTACGAGCAGTACTTC	CASSLSSGTPRYEQYF
-	TRBJ1-5	TRBV5-1	TRBD1	TGCGCCAGCAGCTTTGGGACAGTGGGAGAGCCCCAGCATTTT	CASSFGTVGEPQHF
-	TRBJ2-3	TRBV7-9	TRBD2	TGTGCCAGCAGCGCCGATAGCGGGAGGCGCACAGATACGCAGTATTTT	CASSADSGRRTDTQYF
-	TRBJ1-2	TRBV18	TRBD1	TGTGCCAGCTCAGATCCGGGACAGGGCGGATATGGCTACACCTTC	CASSDPGQGGYGYTF
-	TRBJ1-2	TRBV25-1	-	TGTGCCAGCAGTCAAAGTTCGGGTCGCATAAACTATGGCTACACCTTC	CASSQSSGRINYGYTF
once	TRBJ1-2	TRBV9	-	TGTGCCAGCAGCGTAGCGGGCCGGCGGTTGATTATGGATGGCTACACCTTC	CASSVAGRRLIMDGYTF
-	TRBJ2-7	TRBV18	TRBD1	TGTGCCAGCTCACCGGACAGGGTAGGGCCATACGAGCAGTACTTC	CASSPDRVGPYEQYF